The T cell receptor beta chain described here comes from a study of post-analysis software for immune sequencing data. Study-wide background: Patients with relapsing-remitting, secondary progressive and progressive-relapsing multiple sclerosis courses were all represented.

On this clonotype itself: The antigen remains undetermined.

Libraries were made from TCR beta cDNA, and they carried unique molecular identifiers. TCRdb called the PCR reads again in MiXCR, with one record for every CDR3 protein. The table includes approximately 730,000 distinct CDR3 sequences, around 27% detected once. Per the germline V gene, CDR1 is MNHEY and CDR2 is SVGAGI. CDR3 length: 14 amino acids. V dropped 5 bases and J dropped 0; count of bases not matched to a gene: 4. Study-wide findings and caveats: Five or six TRBV segments were more frequent in patients than controls; TRBV5-6, TRBV5-1 and TRBV20-1 belonged to this group. The F measure placed samples prepared in the same batch into strongly shared clusters. In multiple sclerosis, normalized Chao1 diversity was significantly below that of controls.

V is TRBV6-5 and J is TRBJ2-7; 7 bases fit TRBD1. Sequencing was carried out using blood. This sequence was found in a girl aged 10 to 17 with multiple sclerosis. This CDR3 reads CASSVGTVSYEQYF. CDR3 DNA sequence: TGTGCCAGCAGTGTTGGGACAGTCTCCTACGAGCAGTACTTC.